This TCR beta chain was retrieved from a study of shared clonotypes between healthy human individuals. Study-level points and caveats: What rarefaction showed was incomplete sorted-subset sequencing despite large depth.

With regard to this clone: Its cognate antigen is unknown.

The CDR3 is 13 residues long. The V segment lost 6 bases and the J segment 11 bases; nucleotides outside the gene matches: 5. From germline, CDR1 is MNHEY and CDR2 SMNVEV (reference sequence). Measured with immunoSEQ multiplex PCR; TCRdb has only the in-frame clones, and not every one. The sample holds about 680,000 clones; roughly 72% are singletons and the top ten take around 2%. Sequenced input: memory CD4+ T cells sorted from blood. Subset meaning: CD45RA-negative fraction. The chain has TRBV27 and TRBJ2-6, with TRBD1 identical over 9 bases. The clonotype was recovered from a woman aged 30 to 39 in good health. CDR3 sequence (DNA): TGTGCCAGCAGACTGACAGGGGGGGACGTCCTGACTTTC. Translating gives CASRLTGGDVLTF.